Sequencing of this T cell receptor (beta chain) was carried out in a study of cytomegalovirus exposure and HLA in healthy donors. With V trimmed by 1 base and J by 5 bases, 6 bases remained unmatched. This CDR3 is 16 amino acids long. Germline-derived CDR1 and CDR2 are LNHDA and SQIVND (reference sequence). This clone showed up just once. PCR employed 60 Vbeta and 13 Jbeta primers. Sequencing was performed with immunoSEQ multiplex PCR; in TCRdb, only in-frame clones are kept and a portion is missing. The sample shows roughly 110,000 clones, 82% of them seen only once. This TCR derives from a man aged 30 to 45 in good health and CMV-seropositive. The V gene is TRBV19, the J gene TRBJ2-3, with 10 nucleotides matching TRBD2. The sequenced sample was PBMCs. This CDR3 is CASSIAGAGGLDTQYF. CDR3 DNA: TGTGCCAGTAGTATAGCAGGAGCGGGGGGGTTAGATACGCAGTATTTT.